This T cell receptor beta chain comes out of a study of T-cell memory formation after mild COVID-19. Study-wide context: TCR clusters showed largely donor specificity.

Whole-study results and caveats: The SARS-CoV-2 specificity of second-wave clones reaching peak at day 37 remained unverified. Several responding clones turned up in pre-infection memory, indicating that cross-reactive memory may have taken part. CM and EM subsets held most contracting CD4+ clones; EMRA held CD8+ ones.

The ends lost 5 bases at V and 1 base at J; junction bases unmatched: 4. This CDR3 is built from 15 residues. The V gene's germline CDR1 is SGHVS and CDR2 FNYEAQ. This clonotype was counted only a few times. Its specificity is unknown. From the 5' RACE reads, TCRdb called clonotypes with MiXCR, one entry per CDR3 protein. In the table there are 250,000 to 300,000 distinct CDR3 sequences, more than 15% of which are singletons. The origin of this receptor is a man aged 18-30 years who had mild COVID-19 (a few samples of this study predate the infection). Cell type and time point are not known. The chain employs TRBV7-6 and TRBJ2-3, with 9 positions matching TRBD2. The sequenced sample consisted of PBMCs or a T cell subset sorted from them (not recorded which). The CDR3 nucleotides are TGTGCCAGCAGCCCTCGACTAGCGGGCACAGATACGCAGTATTTT. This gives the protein CASSPRLAGTDTQYF.